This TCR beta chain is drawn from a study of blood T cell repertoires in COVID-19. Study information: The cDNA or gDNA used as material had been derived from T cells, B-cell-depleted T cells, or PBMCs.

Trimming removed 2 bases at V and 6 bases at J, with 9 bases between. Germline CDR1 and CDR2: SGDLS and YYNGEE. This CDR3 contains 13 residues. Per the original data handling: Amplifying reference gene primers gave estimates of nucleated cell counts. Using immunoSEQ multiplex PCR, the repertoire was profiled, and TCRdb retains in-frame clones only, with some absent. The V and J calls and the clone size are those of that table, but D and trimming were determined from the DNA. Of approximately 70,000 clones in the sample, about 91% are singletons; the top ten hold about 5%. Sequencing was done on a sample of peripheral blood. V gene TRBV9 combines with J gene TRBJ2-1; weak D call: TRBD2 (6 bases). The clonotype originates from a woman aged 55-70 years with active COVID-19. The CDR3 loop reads CASSVRDSNEQFF. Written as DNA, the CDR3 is TGTGCCAGCAGCGTGCGGGATAGCAATGAGCAGTTCTTC.